This is a list of T cell receptor beta chains from one sample in a study of T cells in Graves' hyperthyroidism and ophthalmopathy. One entry per CDR3 protein results from TCRdb running MiXCR on the multiplex PCR reads. The sample records about 360,000 distinct CDR3 sequences, 19% being singletons. Sequenced: blood. The receptors come from a woman under 30 with Graves' hyperthyroidism. Each CDR3 is given without its conserved first and last residue. Where a row states a size, it is once, few, many or the class of an expanded clone; other rows omit it.

V: TRBV10-3
size: many
CDR3: AISDQDGYT

V: TRBV20-1
size: many
CDR3: SARPWPGTGELF

V: TRBV12-3/TRBV12-4
size: many
CDR3: ASRLGVMNTEAF

V: TRBV28
size: many
CDR3: ASSFLGEAF

V: TRBV12-3/TRBV12-4
size: many
CDR3: ASSGRWNTGELF

V: TRBV12-3/TRBV12-4
size: -
CDR3: ASRPSMGGELF

V: TRBV6-2/TRBV6-3
size: -
CDR3: ASSLAGTGELL

V: TRBV6-5
size: many
CDR3: ASSSGDQPQH

V: TRBV5-8
size: many
CDR3: ASSLGASGGNQETQY

V: TRBV11-2
size: few
CDR3: ASGPSPSRTQY

V: TRBV4-2
size: few
CDR3: ASSQGTGNYGYT

V: TRBV14
size: many
CDR3: ASGTEGGEETQY

V: TRBV7-2
size: many
CDR3: ASSASGGTEAF

V: TRBV6-2/TRBV6-3
size: -
CDR3: ASTYFETQY

V: TRBV27
size: many
CDR3: ASSGGLYGYT

V: TRBV2
size: many
CDR3: ASRPAFTSGGELF

V: TRBV6-5
size: many
CDR3: ASSYVGRNQPQH

V: TRBV3-1
size: few
CDR3: ASSNPPGKLQETQY

V: TRBV4-1
size: few
CDR3: ASSQEYEFSNQPQH

V: TRBV6-5
size: many
CDR3: ASARRGLGNQPQH

V: TRBV2
size: many
CDR3: ASSVDGSGNTIY

V: TRBV4-1
size: few
CDR3: ASSQRQPLGQGAAGNTIY

V: TRBV27
size: many
CDR3: ASSWVHNRGGETQY

V: TRBV6-1
size: -
CDR3: ASSDRHLGYGYT

V: TRBV14
size: many
CDR3: ASSHSTTRLLHRYEQY

V: TRBV7-3
size: many
CDR3: ASRPGGENEGYT

V: TRBV20-1
size: many
CDR3: SGSRPNTEAF

V: TRBV6-5
size: many
CDR3: ASLWEGNTEAF

V: TRBV14
size: many
CDR3: ASSQVGKSWTGELF

V: TRBV7-8
size: -
CDR3: ASSSTAGPYEQY

V: TRBV6-5
size: many
CDR3: ASSYSGAGGNQPQH

V: TRBV12-3/TRBV12-4
size: many
CDR3: ASSLDRGRISNQPQH

V: TRBV20-1
size: many
CDR3: SASEGDRSGANVLT

V: TRBV5-1
size: many
CDR3: ASSLGQGINQPQH

V: TRBV13
size: few
CDR3: ASSLGGLRRNIQY

V: TRBV19
size: many
CDR3: ASNAGSGEQY

V: TRBV12-3/TRBV12-4
size: -
CDR3: ATAWREETQY

V: TRBV20-1
size: many
CDR3: SARGLEETQY

V: TRBV4-2
size: many
CDR3: ASSPNSDREGTQY

V: TRBV30
size: many
CDR3: AWSAQVGALT

V: TRBV25-1
size: many
CDR3: ASSVQGLEQY

V: TRBV12-3/TRBV12-4
size: many
CDR3: ASSLTEGGRVGYT

V: TRBV6-1
size: once
CDR3: ASSVTGRANYGYT

V: TRBV13
size: many
CDR3: ASSWGTDTQY

V: TRBV5-1
size: many
CDR3: ASSLRFRAGSYEQY

V: TRBV10-3
size: many
CDR3: AIGEGAQPQH

V: TRBV12-3/TRBV12-4
size: -
CDR3: ASSLNRAPGTQY

V: TRBV9
size: many
CDR3: ASSVGVRGPEGNYGYT

V: TRBV28
size: many
CDR3: ASSLGGQPHHNQPQH

V: TRBV18
size: -
CDR3: ASSPLGRSSYEQY

V: TRBV6-1
size: -
CDR3: ASTEEGAAQPQH

V: TRBV19
size: many
CDR3: ASSISSGIAYEQY

V: TRBV20-1
size: many
CDR3: SASIPRTSYEQY

V: TRBV20-1
size: -
CDR3: SARESWNTEAF

V: TRBV27
size: -
CDR3: ASSSWDRGQETQY

V: TRBV5-1
size: many
CDR3: ASSLDVSWIEAF